The subject of this entry is one T cell receptor (beta chain). The antigen this receptor binds is unknown. Base qualities are not at hand, and no much larger clone is one base apart. The protocol used for the library was the immunoSEQ multiplex PCR assay. The deep sequencing platform assayed around 94,000 TCR templates per sample. Genomic DNA extracted from sorted T cells was used for TCRbeta CDR3 sequencing. The authors' analysis ran thus. The R programming language was used for clonal analysis of the TCRbeta CDR3 data. Alloreactive CD4+ and CD8+ clones were identified by comparing unstimulated samples to CFSE-low samples taken after the reaction. Regulatory or non-regulatory origin of alloreactive CD4+ clones was assigned by matching sequences to the sorted unstimulated Treg and non-Treg repertoires. Sourced from immuneACCESS, this table was stored by TCRdb with only in-frame sequences that have V and J called. A share of the clones is absent; for the studies checked, an unresolved V gene accounts for under half, and the remainder has no known explanation. The D gene and trimming were derived from the DNA, and the V and J assignments and clone size from that table. This sample is represented by about 85,000 clones; over 90% of them were singletons. The ten largest clones take up 18% of the sample.

V lost 1 base and J lost 3 bases, and the count of bases not matched to a germline gene is 5. Including the terminal cysteine and phenylalanine, the CDR3 comprises 18 residues. The kept DNA is CDR3 alone, 54 bases in frame from the first base. Based on the germline V gene (reference sequence), the CDR1 and CDR2 sequences are LNHDA and SQIVND. TCRbeta CDR3 sequencing was performed on sorted unstimulated T cells and on proliferating T cells recovered from mixed lymphocyte reactions. Fresh whole blood from fewer than twelve HLA-typed healthy donors was used to isolate PBMCs. The data stem from a study of siplizumab effects on memory and regulatory T cells (dated by TCRdb to about 2019). Study-wide context: The study looked at the effect of siplizumab, an anti-CD2 antibody, on alloreactive T-cell subsets in allogeneic mixed lymphocyte reactions made from human PBMCs.

Overall results and qualifications from the work: Because sequences below about 10^-5 frequency were poorly captured, only a minor fraction of alloreactive clones could be mapped to unstimulated subsets. Siplizumab significantly reduced the cumulative frequency of alloreactive sequences traceable to unstimulated CD4+ memory T cells. Compared with memory T cells, unstimulated naive T cells appeared more diverse, and naive cells seemed to make a substantial contribution to the alloresponse. Among mappable alloreactive CD4+ clones, the Treg-derived fraction averaged around 70% with siplizumab versus 25% to 30% in control reactions. A naive or memory phenotype could not be assigned to roughly 75-95% of proliferating CD4+ or CD8+ clones. No functional confirmation was obtained for the suppressive function of proliferating Tregs from siplizumab cultures.

The TCR originated in a human donor in good health. Sequencing was done on a sample of CD8+ T cells sorted from blood. In this chain, TRBV19 is recombined with TRBJ2-6; 11 bases in the junction line up with TRBD1. The nucleotides read TGTGCCAGTAGTATAGTCCCGGGACAGGGGGGTGGGGCCAACGTCCTGACTTTC. Translated, it reads CASSIVPGQGGGANVLTF.